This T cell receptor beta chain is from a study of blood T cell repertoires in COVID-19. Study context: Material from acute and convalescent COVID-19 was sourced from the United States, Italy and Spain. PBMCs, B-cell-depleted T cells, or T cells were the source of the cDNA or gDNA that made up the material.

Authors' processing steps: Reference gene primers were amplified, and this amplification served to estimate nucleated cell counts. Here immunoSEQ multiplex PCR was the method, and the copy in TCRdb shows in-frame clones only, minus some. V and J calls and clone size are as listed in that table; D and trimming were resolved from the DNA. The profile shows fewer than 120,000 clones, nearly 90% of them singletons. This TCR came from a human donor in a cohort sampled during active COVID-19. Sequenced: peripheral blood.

CDR3 region: CASRPTGVVYGYTF. For the CDR3, the DNA is TGTGCCAGCAGGCCGACAGGGGTAGTGTATGGCTACACCTTC. V is TRBV2 and J is TRBJ1-2; the match to TRBD1 covers 8 bases. Germline V gives CDR1 SNHLY, CDR2 FYNNEI. The CDR3 has 14 residues. Trimming removed 6 bases from V and 5 bases from J; junction bases left unmatched: 8. The entire variable domain, with the rest obtained from reference TRBV2 and TRBJ1-2, is as follows: EPEVTQTPSHQVTQMGQEVILRCVPISNHLYFYWYRQILGQKVEFLVSFYNNEISEKSEIFDDQFSVERPDGSNFTLKIRSTKLEDSAMYFCASRPTGVVYGYTFGSGTRLTVV.